One and the same sample provided the 13 T cell receptor beta chains below, sequenced in a study of blood T cell repertoires in COVID-19. Repertoires were generated with immunoSEQ multiplex PCR, while TCRdb's copy carries only in-frame clones and drops some. Among roughly 480,000 clones listed, about 91% were seen once. Sequences were obtained from peripheral blood. Every receptor here comes from a man aged 18 to 30 with COVID-19, enrolled during active disease.

The V call is TRBV5-3, the J call TRBJ2-2; 10 bases map to TRBD1. TRBV5-3 is an open reading frame, and its role is uncertain. The CDR3 contains 15 residues. Trimming took 3 bases from V and 7 from J; bases not matched to a gene: 6. The CDR3 bases are TGTGCCAGAAGCTACCGGGACAGGGGAGACGGGGAGCTGTTTTTT. This translates into CARSYRDRGDGELFF.

This clone was found a few times. The chain links TRBV5-1 to TRBJ1-1; 10 bases map to TRBD1. V dropped 6 bases and J dropped 3; count of bases not matched to a gene: 5. The CDR3 length is 14 residues. Germline-derived CDR1 and CDR2 are SGHRS and YFSETQ. The CDR3 nucleotides are TGCGCCAGCACCCTGGGACAGGGGTACACTGAAGCTTTCTTT. Amino acids: CASTLGQGYTEAFF.

This clone was counted a single time. In DNA, the CDR3 is TGTGCCAGCAGTGGTCAGGACAGATTCCTGAGCTCCTATAATTCACCCCTCCACTTT. Protein product: CASSGQDRFLSSYNSPLHF. The J gene is TRBJ1-6, the V gene TRBV6-1; possibly TRBD1 for D (6 bases). Between the trimmed V and J ends, which lost 4 bases and 0 bases, there was a span of 19 bases. The CDR3 is made up of 19 amino acids. CDR1 MNHNS and CDR2 SASEGT come from the germline V gene.

This sequence joins TRBV27 and TRBJ2-1; D is ambiguous. There are 14 residues in the CDR3. CDR1 is MNHEY, CDR2 SMNVEV, per germline (reference sequence). V lost 8 bases to trimming and J lost 0 bases, with 11 bases between them. The CDR3 region is CASFPASSYNEQFF. For the CDR3, the DNA is TGTGCCAGCTTCCCCGCTAGCTCCTACAATGAGCAGTTCTTC.

The chain combines TRBV27 with TRBJ1-5, with 9 bases fitting TRBD1. Germline loops: CDR1 MNHEY, CDR2 SMNVEV (reference sequence). The V segment lost 5 bases and the J segment 5 bases; nucleotides outside the gene matches: 4. CDR3 length equals 14 residues. The CDR3 DNA is TGTGCCAGCAGTCCAACAGGGGGCTATCAGCCCCAGCATTTT. This codes for CASSPTGGYQPQHF.

The chain uses TRBV19 and TRBJ1-1, with TRBD1 identical over 8 bases. The V gene end was trimmed by 5 bases and the J gene end by 0 bases; junction bases not matched to a gene: 8. From germline, CDR1 is LNHDA and CDR2 SQIVND (reference sequence). This CDR3 is built from 16 residues. The CDR3 nucleotides are TGTGCCAGTAGTCGAACAGGGGGATCTATGAACACTGAAGCTTTCTTT. It yields the protein CASSRTGGSMNTEAFF.

The chain joins TRBV5-5 to TRBJ1-2; weak D call: TRBD1 (6 bases). Between the trimmed V and J ends, which lost 4 bases and 2 bases, there was a span of 9 bases. This CDR3 contains 13 residues. CDR1 SGHKS and CDR2 YYEKEE come from the germline V gene (reference sequence). The CDR3 nucleotides are TGTGCCAGCAGCCGGACAGCGAACTATGGCTACACCTTC. Translated: CASSRTANYGYTF. Full variable domain (remainder filled in from reference TRBV5-5 and TRBJ1-2): DAGVTQSPTHLIKTRGQQVTLRCSPISGHKSVSWYQQVLGQGPQFIFQYYEKEERGRGNFPDRFSARQFPNYSSELNVNALLLGDSALYLCASSRTANYGYTFGSGTRLTVV.

The CDR3 here is CASSLAGTDYNEQFF. As DNA, the CDR3 is TGCGCCAGCAGCTTGGCTGGGACAGATTACAATGAGCAGTTCTTC. The J gene is TRBJ2-1, the V gene TRBV5-1; 7 nucleotides agree with TRBD1. V lost 0 bases to trimming and J lost 4 bases; unmatched junction nucleotides: 4. CDR3 length: 15 residues. Germline loops: CDR1 SGHRS, CDR2 YFSETQ.

V and J are TRBV5-1 and TRBJ2-7; 7 bases are shared with TRBD1. The CDR3 runs to 14 residues. The germline V gene encodes CDR1 SGHRS and CDR2 YFSETQ. The V segment lost 0 bases and the J segment 4 bases; nucleotides outside the gene matches: 4. The CDR3 loop reads CASSLAGGRYEQYF. CDR3 in DNA: TGCGCCAGCAGCTTGGCAGGGGGAAGGTACGAGCAGTACTTC.

The chain employs TRBV9 and TRBJ1-4; 7 positions agree with TRBD1. Germline trimming cut 0 bases from V and 5 bases from J; bases unmatched to any gene: 7. The CDR3 contains 16 residues. The germline CDR1 and CDR2 sequences are SGDLS and YYNGEE. CDR3 region: CASSVAPTGINEKLFF. The CDR3 DNA is TGTGCCAGCAGCGTAGCTCCGACAGGGATCAATGAAAAACTGTTTTTT. The complete variable domain, with remaining parts taken from reference TRBV9 and TRBJ1-4, reads DSGVTQTPKHLITATGQRVTLRCSPRSGDLSVYWYQQSLDQGLQFLIQYYNGEERAKGNILERFSAQQFPDLHSELNLSSLELGDSALYFCASSVAPTGINEKLFFGSGTQLSVL.

About this clone: Additional DNA sequences in this sample encode the identical CDR3. The rearrangement uses TRBV7-2 and TRBJ1-5; TRBD1 is a possible D gene (6 bases). Germline V gene data show CDR1 as SGHTA and CDR2 as FQGNSA. V lost 4 bases to trimming and J lost 2 bases, with 6 bases between them. CDR3 size: 13 residues. This chain's CDR3 is CASSYRGNQPQHF. The CDR3 DNA follows: TGTGCCAGCAGCTACAGGGGCAATCAGCCCCAGCATTTT.

This clone was seen once. The chain has TRBV18 and TRBJ1-1; possible D gene TRBD1, 5 bases. V was pared by 3 bases and J by 5 bases, with 16 bases between. CDR1 is KGHSH, CDR2 LQKENI, per germline. The CDR3 has 15 amino acids. DNA for the CDR3: TGTGCCAGCTCACCGAGTGGGGGGGGTGAGACTGAAGCTTTCTTT. Protein: CASSPSGGGETEAFF.

The chain uses TRBV4-2 and TRBJ2-5, with D maybe TRBD2 (6 bases). Germline values: CDR1 LGHNA, CDR2 YNFKEQ. The CDR3 has 15 residues. Between the trimmed V and J ends, which lost 4 bases and 1 base, there was a span of 13 bases. This CDR3 is CASSRNYGGQETQYF. Written as DNA, the CDR3 is TGTGCCAGCAGCCGAAATTACGGGGGCCAAGAGACCCAGTACTTC.